These 15 T cell receptor beta chains share one sample of origin, sequenced in a study of early T cells in non-severe SARS-CoV-2 infection (dated by TCRdb to about 2021). The library was generated by 5' RACE. The listed sequencing device is NextSeq 500. TCRdb cleaned the public reads at Q25 with fastp, built clones with MiXCR and kept in-frame beta chains. Entries that share a CDR3 protein sequence are merged under the most common genes and DNA. The sample contains some 57,000 distinct CDR3 sequences, 10% to 12% of them found a single time. About 1.5% of the sample comes from the top ten. What was sequenced was whole blood. The origin of the receptors is an adult who was a healthcare worker with PCR-confirmed SARS-CoV-2 infection or an uninfected control (not recorded which).

The chain combines TRBV7-2 with TRBJ1-1, with D perhaps matching TRBD1 (6 bases). Germline assignment: CDR1 SGHTA and CDR2 FQGNSA. Trimming took off 6 bases at V and 5 bases at J, with 19 bases between the two ends. This CDR3 has 15 residues. The DNA of the CDR3 is TGTGCCAGCAGATCGGACAGCCACCAGGTGACTGAAGCTTTCTTT. It encodes CASRSDSHQVTEAFF.

This clonotype was seen many times. V is TRBV7-9 and J is TRBJ2-2, with D unclear. The CDR3 runs to 12 residues. V was shortened by 5 bases and J by 2 bases, with 3 bases between the two germline ends. The germline gives CDR1 SEHNR, CDR2 FQNEAQ (reference sequence). The CDR3: CASSVNTGELFF. The DNA of the CDR3 is TGTGCCAGCAGCGTTAACACCGGGGAGCTGTTTTTT.

The sample holds many counts of this clonotype. The rearrangement links TRBV6-1 to TRBJ1-2; possibly TRBD1 for D (5 bases). Germline CDR1 and CDR2: MNHNS and SASEGT. This CDR3 comprises 13 residues. Trimming took off 5 bases at V and 3 bases at J, with 10 bases between the two ends. The DNA for the CDR3 is TGTGCCAGCAGTAAAACAGGATACTATGGCTACACCTTC. Amino acids: CASSKTGYYGYTF.

In its sample, this clonotype was seen many times. The gene calls are TRBV3-1 and TRBJ1-5; D is unresolved. The length of the CDR3 is 13 residues. Germline loops: CDR1 LGHDT, CDR2 YNNKEL (reference sequence). Trimming took off 1 base at V and 2 bases at J, with 3 bases between the two ends. CDR3 loop: CASSQGRNQPQHF. CDR3 in DNA: TGTGCCAGCAGCCAAGGCCGCAATCAGCCCCAGCATTTT.

This sequence joins TRBV4-3 and TRBJ2-2; D is unclear. The CDR3 consists of 13 residues. V was clipped by 3 bases and J by 1 base, with 3 bases between them. The germline V gene has CDR1 LGHNA and CDR2 YSLEER. The CDR3 loop is CASSHKNTGELFF. As DNA, the CDR3 is TGCGCCAGCAGCCATAAGAACACCGGGGAGCTGTTTTTT.

This clonotype was seen repeatedly, ten times or more. The V gene is TRBV18, the J gene TRBJ1-5; D is possibly TRBD1 (5 bases). The CDR3 length is 15 residues. Per germline, CDR1 KGHSH and CDR2 LQKENI. Trimming removed 6 bases from V and 1 base from J, with 13 bases in between. For the CDR3, the DNA is TGTGCCAGCTCGCGGGACCCCCGGAGCAATCAGCCCCAGCATTTT. Protein product: CASSRDPRSNQPQHF.

This clonotype occurred many times. The rearrangement uses TRBV12-3 or TRBV12-4 and TRBJ1-1; D is undetermined. The length of the CDR3 is 13 residues. Trimming took off 6 bases at V and 0 bases at J, with 8 bases between the two ends. In DNA, the CDR3 is TGTGCCAGCAGCCTAGCAGTGAACACTGAAGCTTTCTTT. It yields the protein CASSLAVNTEAFF.

This clonotype was seen at least ten times. This chain connects TRBV24-1 to TRBJ2-3; unclear D gene. The CDR3 has 13 amino acids. Per germline, CDR1 KGHDR and CDR2 SFDVKD. V was cut by 5 bases and J by 2 bases, with 7 bases left in between. In DNA form, the CDR3 reads TGTGCCACCAGTGTGTCTCCCACAGATACGCAGTATTTT. This gives the protein CATSVSPTDTQYF.

The table lists this clonotype with many counts. This chain joins TRBV18 and TRBJ1-1; D ambiguous. The length of the CDR3 is 12 residues. Between the trimmed V and J ends, which lost 6 bases and 6 bases, there was a span of 11 bases. Per the germline V gene, CDR1 is KGHSH and CDR2 is LQKENI. CDR3 sequence: CASSAWGSEAFF. The CDR3 nucleotides are TGTGCCAGCTCGGCGTGGGGTTCTGAAGCTTTCTTT.

The chain is built from TRBV5-1 and TRBJ2-2, with a possible D match to TRBD1 (6 bases). With 0 bases removed from V and 3 bases from J, the gap between germline ends came to 12 bases. CDR1 is SGHRS, CDR2 YFSETQ, per germline. The CDR3 is 16 amino acids. DNA for the CDR3: TGCGCCAGCAGCTTGGCCGAGGCAGGGGACACCGGGGAGCTGTTTTTT. It specifies CASSLAEAGDTGELFF.

Ten or more counts support this clonotype. The J gene is TRBJ1-2, the V gene TRBV20-1; unclear D gene. The V end was cut by 4 bases, the J end by 2 bases, with 17 bases between. Germline CDR1 is DFQATT and CDR2 is SNEGSKA (reference sequence). The CDR3 runs to 15 residues. The CDR3 DNA reads TGCAGTGCTAAAGGATTCTTGACGGCCAACTATGGCTACACCTTC. This encodes CSAKGFLTANYGYTF.

This clonotype has ten or more counts. This rearrangement joins TRBV19 to TRBJ2-3, with TRBD2 matching over 7 bases. Germline loops: CDR1 LNHDA, CDR2 SQIVND (reference sequence). The CDR3 runs 14 residues. After removal of 11 bases from V and 0 bases from J, the junction contained 8 bases not matched to a gene. The CDR3 is CACRPSGSTDTQYF. The CDR3 nucleotides read TGTGCCTGCCGCCCTAGCGGAAGCACAGATACGCAGTATTTT.

This clonotype was recorded many times. V and J are TRBV7-9 and TRBJ1-2; TRBD1 is a possible D gene (5 bases). The germline gives CDR1 SEHNR, CDR2 FQNEAQ (reference sequence). This CDR3 spans 14 amino acids. Trimming took 4 bases from V and 2 from J, leaving 11 bases between them. The CDR3 region has the DNA TGTGCCAGCAGCTCCAGGGAAGTAAACTATGGCTACACCTTC. Its protein product is CASSSREVNYGYTF.

In this sample, this clonotype turned up many times. This chain joins TRBV3-1 and TRBJ1-4, with D uncertain. The CDR3 is made up of 18 amino acids. The V and J ends lost 0 bases and 6 bases respectively, with 20 bases between them. The germline gives CDR1 LGHDT, CDR2 YNNKEL (reference sequence). CDR3 in amino acids: CASSQDIAGGSPHEKLFF. The CDR3 DNA sequence: TGTGCCAGCAGCCAAGATATAGCTGGAGGGTCGCCCCATGAAAAACTGTTTTTT.

The sample holds many counts of this clonotype. V gene TRBV5-6 combines with J gene TRBJ1-2; D unclear. The germline V and J ends were trimmed by 0 bases and 8 bases, with 11 bases remaining between them. In germline, CDR1 is SGHDT, CDR2 YYEEEE. The CDR3 loop spans 13 amino acids. For the CDR3, the DNA is TGTGCCAGCAGCTTGGGGGCGAGCGTGGGCTACACCTTC. This codes for CASSLGASVGYTF.